The 15 T cell receptor beta chains listed next were all sequenced from one sample in a study of T cell changes during pregnancy in multiple sclerosis. Profiling relied on immunoSEQ multiplex PCR, and the TCRdb table lists in-frame clones only, not all of them. This table holds fewer than 70,000 clones, 92% found once. The source material was peripheral blood, sampled in the second trimester of pregnancy. These TCRs come from a female donor in good health, enrolled as a control in a pregnancy study.

The chain employs TRBV6-6 and TRBJ2-5, with 7 bases fitting TRBD1. The CDR3 runs 15 residues. Per germline, CDR1 MNHNY and CDR2 SVGAGI (reference sequence). The V and J ends lost 5 bases and 5 bases, in that order; junction bases with no gene match: 11. CDR3 DNA sequence: TGTGCCAGCAGTAGACAATATGGACAGGCGGAGACCCAGTACTTC. It is translated as CASSRQYGQAETQYF.

The V and J genes are TRBV5-1 and TRBJ2-3; D is uncertain. Germline loops: CDR1 SGHRS, CDR2 YFSETQ. V was clipped by 0 bases and J by 0 bases, with 14 bases between them. The CDR3 totals 17 residues. As DNA, the CDR3 is TGCGCCAGCAGCTTGGCCCCCCAGGCCCCTAGCACAGATACGCAGTATTTT. As protein: CASSLAPQAPSTDTQYF.

The sample holds a few counts of this clone. The genes are TRBV6-5 and TRBJ1-1, with D unclear. The CDR3 has 14 residues. Germline lookup yields CDR1 MNHEY and CDR2 SVGAGI. V was pared by 2 bases and J by 3 bases, with 10 bases between. CDR3 sequence reads: CASSYELRHTEAFF. CDR3 in DNA: TGTGCCAGCAGTTACGAGCTGAGGCACACTGAAGCTTTCTTT.

This clone occurred a few times. This rearrangement joins TRBV7-9 to TRBJ2-3; D is possibly TRBD2 (5 bases). Germline lookup yields CDR1 SEHNR and CDR2 FQNEAQ (reference sequence). The CDR3 is 14 residues long. Trimming removed 6 bases at V and 6 bases at J, with 16 bases between. This CDR3 is CASSLWSGEDTQYF. In DNA form, the CDR3 reads TGTGCCAGCAGTCTCTGGTCCGGGGAGGATACGCAGTATTTT. The variable domain in full, completed from reference TRBV7-9 and TRBJ2-3, reads DTGVSQNPRHKITKRGQNVTFRCDPISEHNRLYWYRQTLGQGPEFLTYFQNEAQLEKSRLLSDRFSAERPKGSFSTLEIQRTEQGDSAMYLCASSLWSGEDTQYFGPGTRLTVL.

V gene TRBV28 combines with J gene TRBJ2-3; 7 nucleotides match TRBD2. J lost 8 bases, V lost 6 bases, and 14 bases had no gene match. Germline V gene sequence: CDR1 MDHEN, CDR2 SYDVKM. The CDR3 contains 15 residues. The CDR3 loop is CASRSEAGVGATQYF. CDR3 bases: TGTGCCAGCAGGTCTGAGGCGGGAGTCGGGGCTACGCAGTATTTT.

This sequence joins TRBV6-1 and TRBJ2-1; unclear D gene. Deletions cut 8 bases from V and 2 bases from J, with 10 bases between. The CDR3 spans 13 residues. Germline V gives CDR1 MNHNS, CDR2 SASEGT. In DNA, the CDR3 is TGTGCCAGCGACTCCCGAACCTACAATGAGCAGTTCTTC. Translation gives CASDSRTYNEQFF.

The genes are TRBV27 and TRBJ2-1; 10 nucleotides align to TRBD2. The ends lost 4 bases at V and 7 bases at J; junction bases unmatched: 13. The length of the CDR3 is 17 residues. Per the germline V gene, CDR1 is MNHEY and CDR2 is SMNVEV (reference sequence). This CDR3 is CASSSPGGTSDLNEQFF. DNA of the CDR3: TGTGCCAGCAGTTCCCCAGGTGGGACTAGCGACCTGAATGAGCAGTTCTTC.

The gene calls are TRBV5-1 and TRBJ2-7; 8 bases align to TRBD1. The CDR3 extends over 17 amino acids. Germline V gene sequence: CDR1 SGHRS, CDR2 YFSETQ. The V gene end was trimmed by 0 bases and the J gene end by 1 base; junction bases not matched to a gene: 9. For the CDR3, the DNA is TGCGCCAGCAGCTTGGATAGCTGGACAGGGCTTTCCTACGAGCAGTACTTC. The encoded protein is CASSLDSWTGLSYEQYF.

The rearrangement links TRBV18 to TRBJ2-5; 7 bases map to TRBD2. The CDR3 consists of 16 residues. With 3 bases clipped from V and 3 bases from J, the junction kept 10 bases outside the gene matches. CDR1 KGHSH and CDR2 LQKENI come from the germline V gene. The CDR3 loop reads CASSPYSGTIKETQYF. In DNA, the CDR3 is TGTGCCAGCTCACCTTATTCCGGGACTATTAAAGAGACCCAGTACTTC.

The chain has TRBV5-1 and TRBJ2-1, with a possible D match to TRBD2 (6 bases). The germline CDR1 and CDR2 sequences are SGHRS and YFSETQ. With 1 base removed from V and 6 bases from J, the gap between germline ends came to 14 bases. This CDR3 is 15 amino acids long. The chain's CDR3 is CASSLFRMTSNEQFF. DNA of the CDR3: TGCGCCAGCAGCTTGTTTAGAATGACTAGCAATGAGCAGTTCTTC.

J is TRBJ2-5 and V is TRBV4-1; D not certain. Trimming pared 2 bases from V and 2 bases from J, leaving 6 bases between. This CDR3 is built from 13 residues. Germline CDR1 is MGHRA and CDR2 is YSYEKL. The CDR3 DNA reads as TGCGCCAGCAGCCAATGGCGGCAAGAGACCCAGTACTTC. Amino acid sequence: CASSQWRQETQYF.

The gene calls are TRBV5-4 and TRBJ1-5, with D possibly being TRBD1 (5 bases). Trimming removed 0 bases from V and 9 bases from J, with 10 bases in between. In germline, CDR1 is SGHNT, CDR2 YYREEE (reference sequence). CDR3 size: 13 residues. The CDR3 reads CASSLAGTRPQHF. The CDR3 coding sequence is TGTGCCAGCAGCTTGGCGGGGACTAGGCCCCAGCATTTT.

The chain combines TRBV21-1 with TRBJ2-1; the tabulated D call, TRBD2, remains unverified against the DNA. TRBV21-1 is reported as a pseudogene. The CDR3 extends over 13 amino acids. CDR3 residues: CASSTTSGHSQFF. For the CDR3, the DNA is TGTGCCAGCAGCACGACTAGCGGGCACTCGCAGTTCTTC.

This chain joins TRBV7-8 and TRBJ2-7; TRBD2 aligns across 11 bases. Losses at the gene ends were 3 bases for V and 4 bases for J; bases not matched to a gene: 2. This CDR3 has 14 residues. Germline values: CDR1 SGHVS, CDR2 FQNEAQ. The CDR3 DNA sequence: TGTGCCAGCAGCTTCGGGACTAGCGGTTACGAGCAGTACTTC. Its protein product is CASSFGTSGYEQYF.

The chain joins TRBV7-2 to TRBJ2-7; 8 bases agree with TRBD2. The CDR3 extends over 14 amino acids. V lost 5 bases, J lost 6 bases, and 9 bases stayed unmatched. Germline V gives CDR1 SGHTA, CDR2 FQGNSA. CDR3 residues: CASSTRRTSIEQYF. For the CDR3, the DNA is TGTGCCAGCAGCACGAGACGGACTAGCATCGAGCAGTACTTC.